The 28 T cell receptor beta chains below were found in one sample sequenced in a study of PD-1 blockade in classical Hodgkin lymphoma. Exposure to brentuximab vedotin varied, and each patient had relapsed following autologous stem cell transplantation. Sequencing was performed with immunoSEQ multiplex PCR; in TCRdb, only in-frame clones are kept and a portion is missing. Counted here are around 13,000 clones, 81% occurring once; the ten biggest clones make up about 24%. Source: peripheral blood mononuclear cells (PBMCs), taken at baseline. These receptor sequences come from a human donor with classical Hodgkin lymphoma.

The chain joins TRBV5-1 to TRBJ1-6; the match to TRBD1 covers 9 bases. This CDR3 has 16 residues. Germline CDR1 and CDR2: SGHRS and YFSETQ. The junction had 2 bases not matched to a gene; V was cut back by 0 bases and J by 4 bases. The CDR3 spells CASSLGGTGYNSPLHF. In DNA, the CDR3 is TGCGCCAGCAGCTTGGGAGGGACAGGGTATAATTCACCCCTCCACTTT.

This clone occurred once. V and J are TRBV5-1 and TRBJ1-2, with 9 nucleotides matching TRBD1. The V gene end was trimmed by 0 bases and the J gene end by 4 bases; junction bases not matched to a gene: 10. Germline V gene lookup returns CDR1 SGHRS and CDR2 YFSETQ. This CDR3 has 17 amino acids. The CDR3 sequence is CASSLDGTGFVGYGYTF. The CDR3 DNA reads TGCGCCAGCAGCTTGGACGGGACAGGGTTCGTCGGCTATGGCTACACCTTC.

As regards this clone: This same CDR3 is encoded by further DNA sequences in the sample. In DNA, the CDR3 is TGTGCCACCAGCAGAGATAGACAGGGGGCTACAGATACGCAGTATTTT. Residues: CATSRDRQGATDTQYF. This sequence joins TRBV15 and TRBJ2-3, with TRBD1 matching over 10 bases. Germline-derived CDR1 and CDR2 are LNHNV and YYDKDF (reference sequence). The CDR3 has 16 residues. V lost 0 bases to trimming and J lost 3 bases; unmatched junction nucleotides: 3. The full variable domain, with the rest looked up from reference TRBV15 and TRBJ2-3, is DAMVIQNPRYQVTQFGKPVTLSCSQTLNHNVMYWYQQKSSQAPKLLFHYYDKDFNNEADTPDNFQSRRPNTSFCFLDIRSPGLGDTAMYLCATSRDRQGATDTQYFGPGTRLTVL.

V is TRBV9 and J is TRBJ1-5; D not certain. The CDR3 consists of 14 residues. Trimming took 4 bases from V and 1 from J, leaving 9 bases between them. Germline V CDR1 and CDR2: SGDLS, YYNGEE. CDR3 nucleotide sequence: TGTGCCAGCAGCACTGGTCGGAGCAATCAGCCCCAGCATTTT. Translation: CASSTGRSNQPQHF.

The rearrangement joins TRBV7-9 to TRBJ2-7; 10 nucleotides line up with TRBD1. The CDR3 is 17 residues long. Germline V gives CDR1 SEHNR, CDR2 FQNEAQ (reference sequence). With 5 bases clipped from V and 0 bases from J, the junction kept 10 bases outside the gene matches. The CDR3 reads CASSPRQGAPSSYEQYF. In DNA form, the CDR3 reads TGTGCCAGCAGCCCCAGACAGGGGGCCCCCTCCTCCTACGAGCAGTACTTC.

V gene TRBV6-1 combines with J gene TRBJ1-1; a weak D match, TRBD1 (5 bases). Deletions cut 7 bases from V and 2 bases from J, with 14 bases between. Per germline, CDR1 MNHNS and CDR2 SASEGT. The CDR3 contains 14 residues. The CDR3, as DNA: TGTGCCAGCAAAAAAGGACATTTTAACACTGAAGCTTTCTTT. Its translation is CASKKGHFNTEAFF.

The chain is built from TRBV9 and TRBJ1-1; D perhaps matches TRBD1 (5 bases). Germline CDR1 reads SGDLS; CDR2 reads YYNGEE. The CDR3 extends over 15 amino acids. V was cut by 0 bases and J by 4 bases, with 13 bases left in between. CDR3 sequence: CASSVGTVGGTEAFF. The CDR3 bases are TGTGCCAGCAGCGTAGGAACCGTGGGGGGCACTGAAGCTTTCTTT.

The CDR3, as DNA: TGTGCCAGCAGTCCGACCGGGACAGGGGGCTACGAGCAGTACTTC. It is translated as CASSPTGTGGYEQYF. This chain links TRBV27 with TRBJ2-5; 11 bases match TRBD1. The tail of the sequence fits TRBJ2-7 better, so the J call may be wrong. This CDR3 comprises 15 residues. The V gene's germline CDR1 is MNHEY and CDR2 SMNVEV (reference sequence).

V usage is TRBV5-1 and J usage is TRBJ2-3, with 11 bases lining up with TRBD2. Germline V CDR1 and CDR2: SGHRS, YFSETQ. V lost 1 base and J lost 5; bases outside the gene matches: 9. There are 17 residues in the CDR3. The CDR3 nucleotides are TGCGCCAGCAGCTTGATGATAGCGGGGGGGCCCCAAGATACGCAGTATTTT. It encodes CASSLMIAGGPQDTQYF.

This clone appeared a single time. V gene TRBV6-6 combines with J gene TRBJ2-1; 12 nucleotides agree with TRBD2. The V and J ends lost 6 bases and 8 bases, in that order; junction bases with no gene match: 5. Germline assignment: CDR1 MNHNY and CDR2 SVGAGI (reference sequence). The CDR3 covers 14 residues. CDR3 DNA: TGTGCCAGCAGCCGGCTAGCGGGGGGGTATGAGCAGTTCTTC. Its translation is CASSRLAGGYEQFF.

J is TRBJ2-7 and V is TRBV6-6; perhaps TRBD1 as D (6 bases). This CDR3 is 14 amino acids long. In germline, CDR1 is MNHNY, CDR2 SVGAGI (reference sequence). V was pared by 7 bases and J by 4 bases, with 17 bases between. The CDR3 loop reads CASMDRQGRYEQYF. The CDR3 DNA reads as TGTGCCAGCATGGATCGTCAGGGGCGTTACGAGCAGTACTTC.

The V gene is TRBV30, the J gene TRBJ1-6; 7 nucleotides match TRBD1. The CDR3 contains 13 residues. The V and J ends lost 5 bases and 8 bases, in that order; junction bases with no gene match: 6. Germline V lookup: CDR1 GTSNPN, CDR2 SVGIG (reference sequence). The CDR3 is CAWSLRGDSPLHF. The CDR3 bases are TGTGCCTGGTCACTCAGGGGGGATTCACCCCTCCACTTT. Drawing the rest from reference TRBV30 and TRBJ1-6, the complete variable domain is SQTIHQWPATLVQPVGSPLSLECTVEGTSNPNLYWYRQAAGRGLQLLFYSVGIGQISSEVPQNLSASRPQDRQFILSSKKLLLSDSGFYLCAWSLRGDSPLHFGNGTRLTVT.

V is TRBV15 and J is TRBJ2-1; tentatively, D is TRBD1 or TRBD2 (5 bases each). The CDR3 loop spans 18 amino acids. The germline gives CDR1 LNHNV, CDR2 YYDKDF (reference sequence). The V gene lost 0 bases and the J gene lost 4 bases, with 19 bases spanning the gap. The CDR3 is CATSREVYRDGGYNEQFF. CDR3 in DNA: TGTGCCACCAGCAGAGAAGTCTACCGGGACGGAGGATACAATGAGCAGTTCTTC.

CDR3 loop: CASSPPRGESSDEQFF. CDR3 sequence (DNA): TGTGCCAGCTCACCTCCTCGAGGTGAGAGCTCCGATGAGCAGTTCTTC. This chain uses TRBV18 with TRBJ2-1, with D hard to call. Trimming stripped 3 bases from V and 8 bases from J, with 20 bases between. Germline V gene sequence: CDR1 KGHSH, CDR2 LQKENI. The length of the CDR3 is 16 residues.

This chain connects TRBV9 to TRBJ1-6; perhaps TRBD1 as D (5 bases). Deletions cut 0 bases from V and 10 bases from J, with 17 bases between. CDR3 size: 16 residues. Germline CDR1 reads SGDLS; CDR2 reads YYNGEE. CDR3 residues: CASSVGVQGSGSPLHF. The CDR3, as DNA: TGTGCCAGCAGCGTAGGCGTTCAGGGTTCGGGGTCACCCCTCCACTTT.

The chain links TRBV6-1 to TRBJ1-5, with D tentatively TRBD1 (6 bases). This CDR3 has 15 residues. The V and J ends lost 7 bases and 4 bases respectively, with 17 bases between them. Germline lookup yields CDR1 MNHNS and CDR2 SASEGT. CDR3 coding DNA: TGTGCCAGCATCCTAACGGGGGGCCCGAATCAGCCCCAGCATTTT. This encodes CASILTGGPNQPQHF.

The chain uses TRBV2 and TRBJ2-3, with unresolved D. Germline V CDR1 and CDR2: SNHLY, FYNNEI. Trimming removed 6 bases at V and 0 bases at J, with 10 bases between. There are 14 residues in the CDR3. The CDR3 loop is CASRETASTDTQYF. The CDR3 region has the DNA TGTGCCAGCAGGGAGACTGCTAGCACAGATACGCAGTATTTT.

This clone was detected only once. The CDR3 loop reads CASSYSGGNYGYTF. The CDR3 region has the DNA TGTGCCAGCAGTTATTCAGGGGGCAATTATGGCTACACCTTC. The rearrangement links TRBV6-5 to TRBJ1-2; TRBD1 matches 8 bases. The CDR3 extends over 14 amino acids. Germline-derived CDR1 and CDR2 are MNHEY and SVGAGI. V was clipped by 3 bases and J by 5 bases; unmatched bases: 5.

In regard to this clone: Other nucleotide sequences from this sample produce the same CDR3. The chain couples TRBV5-4 to TRBJ2-5, with D perhaps matching TRBD2 (7 bases). CDR1 is SGHNT and CDR2 is YYREEE in the germline V gene (reference sequence). The germline V and J ends were trimmed by 0 bases and 2 bases, with 11 bases remaining between them. CDR3 length: 15 residues. CDR3 sequence: CASSLVRGAQETQYF. The DNA of the CDR3 is TGTGCCAGCAGCTTGGTCCGGGGGGCTCAAGAGACCCAGTACTTC.

This clone was observed a few times. CDR3: CASSFRDRANEKLFF. CDR3 DNA sequence: TGTGCCAGCAGCTTCCGGGACAGAGCTAATGAAAAACTGTTTTTT. The chain links TRBV5-4 to TRBJ1-4; 7 bases line up with TRBD1. This CDR3 contains 15 residues. Germline V gene sequence: CDR1 SGHNT, CDR2 YYREEE (reference sequence). Germline trimming cut 2 bases from V and 3 bases from J; bases unmatched to any gene: 4. The variable domain in full, completed from reference TRBV5-4 and TRBJ1-4, reads ETGVTQSPTHLIKTRGQQVTLRCSSQSGHNTVSWYQQALGQGPQFIFQYYREEENGRGNFPPRFSGLQFPNYSSELNVNALELDDSALYLCASSFRDRANEKLFFGSGTQLSVL.

The chain has TRBV7-2 and TRBJ1-5; D remains ambiguous. Germline lookup yields CDR1 SGHTA and CDR2 FQGNSA. Trimming removed 1 base at V and 7 bases at J, with 14 bases between. There are 15 residues in the CDR3. DNA for the CDR3: TGTGCCAGCAGCTTAGAGGAAGGTCCAGAACAGCCCCAGCATTTT. As protein: CASSLEEGPEQPQHF.

The chain has TRBV7-2 and TRBJ2-3, with D possibly being TRBD1 (5 bases). CDR1 and CDR2 (germline): SGHTA, FQGNSA. CDR3 length: 16 residues. V lost 1 base, J lost 2 bases, and 13 bases lay in between. The DNA of the CDR3 is TGTGCCAGCAGCTTAGTCCCAGGGATACTCACAGATACGCAGTATTTT. Translating it yields CASSLVPGILTDTQYF. Combining the CDR3 with reference TRBV7-2 and TRBJ2-3 gives the whole variable domain GAGVSQSPSNKVTEKGKDVELRCDPISGHTALYWYRQSLGQGLEFLIYFQGNSAPDKSGLPSDRFSAERTGGSVSTLTIQRTQQEDSAVYLCASSLVPGILTDTQYFGPGTRLTVL.

This chain links TRBV5-1 with TRBJ2-2, with D unresolved. Germline-derived CDR1 and CDR2 are SGHRS and YFSETQ. The CDR3 is made up of 17 amino acids. The V and J ends lost 3 bases and 3 bases respectively, with 18 bases between them. Here the CDR3 reads CASSSNPPGTHTGELFF. The CDR3 DNA reads TGCGCCAGCAGCTCGAACCCGCCCGGCACACACACCGGGGAGCTGTTTTTT.

The chain combines TRBV5-4 with TRBJ2-1; D perhaps matches TRBD2 (7 bases). The CDR3 is 15 residues long. Looked up from germline, CDR1 is SGHNT and CDR2 is YYREEE (reference sequence). With 3 bases removed from V and 7 bases from J, the gap between germline ends came to 17 bases. CDR3 nucleotide sequence: TGTGCCAGCAGCTATGAGGGGGGGCTCTGGAATGAGCAGTTCTTC. This sequence encodes CASSYEGGLWNEQFF.

The CDR3 DNA sequence: TGTGCCAGCAGCCAAGGCCCACAGGGCTTTTCCTACGAGCAGTACTTC. Its protein is CASSQGPQGFSYEQYF. The chain carries TRBV4-2 and TRBJ2-5, with a tentative D call TRBD1 (6 bases). The tail of the sequence fits TRBJ2-7 better, so the J call may be wrong. The CDR3 runs 16 residues. Germline CDR1 reads LGHNA; CDR2 reads YNFKEQ.

The chain couples TRBV7-6 to TRBJ1-5; possibly TRBD1 for D (5 bases). Looked up from germline, CDR1 is SGHVS and CDR2 is FNYEAQ. The CDR3 runs 14 residues. The ends were cut back, 0 bases at V and 2 bases at J, with 5 bases in the middle. The CDR3 DNA is TGTGCCAGCAGCTTAGCGGGGGGCAATCAGCCCCAGCATTTT. Amino acids: CASSLAGGNQPQHF.

This chain uses TRBV11-1 with TRBJ2-3; unclear D gene. CDR1 SGHAT and CDR2 FQDESV come from the germline V gene (reference sequence). The CDR3 is 14 amino acids. V lost 1 base to trimming and J lost 5 bases, with 10 bases between them. The CDR3 nucleotides read TGTGCCAGCAGCTTAGGTCTCGGTGGAGATACGCAGTATTTT. Translating it yields CASSLGLGGDTQYF.

This CDR3 is CASSRGGTGGTEAFF. The CDR3 DNA reads as TGTGCCAGCAGCAGAGGGGGGACAGGGGGCACTGAAGCTTTCTTT. The rearrangement uses TRBV2 and TRBJ1-1; 11 bases fit TRBD1. Germline CDR1 and CDR2: SNHLY and FYNNEI. Trimming removed 6 bases from V and 4 bases from J; junction bases left unmatched: 7. The CDR3 runs to 15 residues.